This TCR beta chain was profiled in a study of shared clonotypes between healthy human individuals. This CDR3 has 14 amino acids. Looked up from germline, CDR1 is MDHEN and CDR2 is SYDVKM. V was clipped by 3 bases and J by 2 bases; unmatched bases: 0. The method was immunoSEQ multiplex PCR; TCRdb's version includes in-frame clones alone and lacks a portion of them. The sample consists of 2 million to 2.5 million clones, approximately 94% of them appearing once. Findings and limits, study-wide: When naive CD4 clonotypes were compared across a handful of donors, around 5% were shared.

Turning to this clone: Antigen specificity is unknown. This specimen includes other DNA sequences encoding the same CDR3.

CD8 cells classed as naive were CD45RO-negative and positively selected for CCR7, excluding terminally differentiated effector memory CD45RA+ cells. The gene calls are TRBV28 and TRBJ2-7; 11 bases fit TRBD2. The clonotype was recovered from a man aged 18-30 years in good health. Some clones in this sample may be carry-over from other donors' samples. Sample: naive CD8+ T cells from PBMCs. CDR3 in DNA: TGTGCCAGCAGTTTGACTAGCGGGGCCTACGAGCAGTACTTC. Protein sequence: CASSLTSGAYEQYF.